These 20 T cell receptor beta chains were sequenced from one sample in a study of neurological immune-mediated disorders. TCRdb passed the 5' RACE reads through MiXCR, listing each CDR3 protein once. The sample comprises under 25,000 distinct CDR3 sequences, more than 2% of which are singletons, and 5% to 6% rests with the top ten. Sequenced material: PBMCs. The receptor source for this set is a woman aged 18 to 35 with multiple sclerosis.

This clonotype has just a few counts. The conserved phenylalanine or tryptophan is not found at the CDR3 terminus, so this likely reflects a read error. The J gene is TRBJ1-2, the V gene TRBV7-2; possible D gene TRBD1, 6 bases. Trimming shortened V by 4 bases and J by 2 bases, and 11 bases separated the two germline ends. Per the germline V gene, CDR1 is SGHTA and CDR2 is FQGNSA. The CDR3 is 14 residues long. CDR3 protein: CASSWRTGNYGYTI. The DNA for the CDR3 is TGTGCCAGCAGCTGGAGAACAGGGAACTATGGCTACACCATC.

This clonotype was detected ten times or more. The rearrangement links TRBV6-5 to TRBJ1-1; 10 bases match TRBD1. This CDR3 comprises 13 residues. CDR1 and CDR2 from the germline V gene are MNHEY and SVGAGI. The V and J ends lost 6 bases and 5 bases, in that order; junction bases with no gene match: 3. The CDR3 coding sequence is TGTGCCAGCAGCAGACAGGGGGCAACTGAAGCTTTCTTT. As protein: CASSRQGATEAFF.

This clonotype is labeled as medium-sized. The rearrangement uses TRBV12-3 or TRBV12-4 and TRBJ1-5; D not resolved. The ends were cut back, 6 bases at V and 3 bases at J, with 12 bases in the middle. The CDR3 extends over 14 amino acids. The CDR3 bases are TGTGCCAGCAGCCTGGACGGTTACAATCAGCCCCAGCATTTT. Translated, it gives CASSLDGYNQPQHF.

This clonotype has a count of ten or more. The chain couples TRBV7-6 to TRBJ2-5; D might be TRBD1 or TRBD2, each matching 5 bases. Between the trimmed V and J ends, which lost 1 base and 10 bases, there was a span of 10 bases. The CDR3 consists of 12 residues. Germline lookup yields CDR1 SGHVS and CDR2 FNYEAQ. The CDR3 bases are TGTGCCAGCAGCTTAGAAGGGGAGTTCCAGTACTTC. Encoded protein: CASSLEGEFQYF.

This clonotype occurred many times. The chain is built from TRBV5-5 and TRBJ2-5; perhaps TRBD2 as D (5 bases). V was cut by 3 bases and J by 4 bases, with 13 bases left in between. CDR3 size: 14 residues. Germline CDR1 is SGHKS and CDR2 is YYEKEE (reference sequence). The CDR3 here is CASSWVASGETQYF. DNA of the CDR3: TGTGCCAGCAGCTGGGTAGCGTCGGGAGAGACCCAGTACTTC.

This clonotype was recorded many times. This CDR3 is CASRDPGTGAYEQYF. The CDR3 DNA follows: TGTGCCAGCAGGGACCCCGGGACAGGGGCCTACGAGCAGTACTTC. The chain is built from TRBV28 and TRBJ2-7; 10 bases are a match to TRBD1. Germline V CDR1 and CDR2: MDHEN, SYDVKM. This CDR3 has 15 amino acids. The J segment lost 2 bases and the V segment lost 6 bases, leaving 7 bases of the junction unmatched.

This clonotype was found many times. The genes are TRBV20-1 and TRBJ1-2; tentative D call: TRBD1 (5 bases). Trimming removed 3 bases from V and 7 bases from J, with 15 bases in between. Germline V CDR1 and CDR2: DFQATT, SNEGSKA (reference sequence). This CDR3 spans 13 amino acids. CDR3 region: CSARGSPQGGYTF. The CDR3 DNA follows: TGCAGTGCTAGGGGCTCCCCTCAGGGTGGCTACACCTTC.

This clonotype showed up many times. The chain uses TRBV9 and TRBJ1-2, with TRBD1 matching over 9 bases. The V segment lost 4 bases and the J segment 8 bases; nucleotides outside the gene matches: 15. Germline V lookup: CDR1 SGDLS, CDR2 YYNGEE. CDR3 length equals 16 residues. This CDR3 reads CASSLIPGQGSEGYTF. The CDR3 region has the DNA TGTGCCAGCAGCTTAATACCGGGACAGGGTTCGGAAGGCTACACCTTC.

This clonotype came up a few times. CDR3 sequence reads: CASSPFLRTADSPLHF. CDR3 DNA: TGTGCCAGCTCACCATTTTTAAGGACTGCGGATTCACCCCTCCACTTT. The chain has TRBV18 and TRBJ1-6; D ambiguous. Germline V gives CDR1 KGHSH, CDR2 LQKENI. The CDR3 sequence is 16 residues long. V lost 2 bases to trimming and J lost 8 bases, with 16 bases between them.

This clonotype was recorded many times. V and J are TRBV4-3 and TRBJ2-3, with TRBD2 matching over 9 bases. The V segment lost 0 bases and the J segment 4 bases; nucleotides outside the gene matches: 11. The germline V gene encodes CDR1 LGHNA and CDR2 YSLEER. This CDR3 has 18 amino acids. CDR3 amino acids: CASSQDFGLAGRSDTQYF. The CDR3 nucleotides are TGCGCCAGCAGCCAAGATTTCGGGCTAGCGGGAAGGTCAGATACGCAGTATTTT.

In its sample, this clonotype was seen many times. The chain uses TRBV2 and TRBJ2-7; D possibly corresponds to TRBD1 (5 bases). Germline CDR1 reads SNHLY; CDR2 reads FYNNEI. The CDR3 has 12 amino acids. Trimming took off 8 bases at V and 3 bases at J, with 11 bases between the two ends. As DNA, the CDR3 is TGTGCCAGCCGGGCCGGACACTACGAGCAGTACTTC. It specifies CASRAGHYEQYF.

This clonotype was seen ten or more times. The chain uses TRBV20-1 and TRBJ2-3; 10 bases map to TRBD1. The CDR3 consists of 14 residues. The V segment lost 6 bases and the J segment 1 base; nucleotides outside the gene matches: 4. Germline-derived CDR1 and CDR2 are DFQATT and SNEGSKA (reference sequence). The chain's CDR3 is CSAETGGGTDTQYF. CDR3 DNA sequence: TGCAGTGCGGAGACAGGGGGCGGCACAGATACGCAGTATTTT.

The V and J genes are TRBV6-1 and TRBJ2-2; TRBD2 is a possible D gene (6 bases). There are 14 residues in the CDR3. V lost 6 bases to trimming and J lost 6 bases, with 14 bases between them. From germline, CDR1 is MNHNS and CDR2 SASEGT. As DNA, the CDR3 is TGTGCCAGCAGGGGGGGACGTAGCTCCGGGGAGCTGTTTTTT. This codes for CASRGGRSSGELFF.

This chain uses TRBV7-8 with TRBJ1-2; TRBD1 aligns across 9 bases. Germline V gene lookup returns CDR1 SGHVS and CDR2 FQNEAQ. CDR3 size: 17 residues. J gave up 4 bases and V 2 bases, and 11 bases lay outside the gene matches. In nucleotides, the CDR3 is TGTGCCAGCAGCTTAATTGTCCCGGGACAGGGAGGCTATGGCTACACCTTC. It specifies CASSLIVPGQGGYGYTF.

This clonotype showed up many times. The gene calls are TRBV20-1 and TRBJ2-3; 7 bases match TRBD2. Germline V CDR1 and CDR2: DFQATT, SNEGSKA (reference sequence). The CDR3 covers 11 residues. With V trimmed by 6 bases and J by 8 bases, 5 bases remained unmatched. The CDR3 is CSAPGGGTQYF. The DNA of the CDR3 is TGCAGTGCCCCGGGGGGTGGTACGCAGTATTTT.

This clonotype was observed at least ten times. The V and J genes are TRBV7-3 and TRBJ2-1; no reliable D call. V was shortened by 4 bases and J by 5 bases, with 3 bases between the two germline ends. This CDR3 has 11 amino acids. Germline V gene data show CDR1 as SGHTA and CDR2 as FQGTGA. The CDR3 coding sequence is TGTGCCAGCAGCTCAAACAATGAGCAGTTCTTC. Translating gives CASSSNNEQFF.

This clonotype was detected many times. This chain uses TRBV20-1 with TRBJ2-5, with unresolved D. The CDR3 length is 15 residues. CDR1 is DFQATT and CDR2 is SNEGSKA in the germline V gene (reference sequence). Trimming cost V 0 bases and J 4 bases, with 15 bases left between them. The CDR3 DNA reads as TGCAGTGCTAGAGATAGGACCCCCCAGGTAGAGACCCAGTACTTC. It specifies CSARDRTPQVETQYF.

This clonotype was found many times. The chain uses TRBV6-5 and TRBJ2-7; D is possibly TRBD1 (6 bases). V was clipped by 3 bases and J by 4 bases, with 16 bases between them. The CDR3 has 15 amino acids. Germline-derived CDR1 and CDR2 are MNHEY and SVGAGI. The CDR3 protein is CASSYSDRYLYEQYF. DNA of the CDR3: TGTGCCAGCAGTTATTCCGACAGGTACTTGTACGAGCAGTACTTC.

This clonotype has a count of ten or more. The V and J genes are TRBV7-9 and TRBJ2-1; no clear D gene. V lost 5 bases to trimming and J lost 9 bases, with 8 bases between them. In germline, CDR1 is SEHNR, CDR2 FQNEAQ (reference sequence). The CDR3 has 11 residues. The CDR3 loop reads CASSTSIEQFF. Written as DNA, the CDR3 is TGTGCCAGCAGCACGTCTATTGAGCAGTTCTTC.

This clonotype was seen repeatedly, ten times or more. The rearrangement uses TRBV12-3 or TRBV12-4 and TRBJ1-1, with 10 bases fitting TRBD1. After removal of 6 bases from V and 1 base from J, the junction contained 14 bases not matched to a gene. The CDR3 spans 18 residues. The CDR3 protein is CASRRPGQGFLGNTEAFF. CDR3 nucleotides: TGTGCCAGCAGAAGACCGGGACAGGGGTTTTTGGGGAACACTGAAGCTTTCTTT.